At least ten counts were recorded for the clone carrying this TCR beta chain. Recruitment covered roughly 24 US areas and drew participants whose ages spanned 18 to 89 years. V lost 3 bases, J lost 4 bases, and 7 bases lay in between. Germline V gives CDR1 SGDLS, CDR2 YYNGEE. There are 12 residues in the CDR3. Only in-frame clones appear in the TCRdb table, and some are missing; sequencing was by immunoSEQ multiplex PCR. Of roughly 170,000 clones listed, about 85% are singletons. The sample belongs to a study of blood T cell repertoires in COVID-19. The origin of this receptor is a woman aged 40 to 50 with acute COVID-19. The V and J genes are TRBV9 and TRBJ1-2, with D possibly TRBD1 on 6 matching bases. The source material was PBMCs or T cells enriched from blood (not recorded which). The CDR3 loop is CASSADSYGYTF. CDR3 nucleotide sequence: TGTGCCAGCAGCGCGGACAGCTATGGCTACACCTTC.